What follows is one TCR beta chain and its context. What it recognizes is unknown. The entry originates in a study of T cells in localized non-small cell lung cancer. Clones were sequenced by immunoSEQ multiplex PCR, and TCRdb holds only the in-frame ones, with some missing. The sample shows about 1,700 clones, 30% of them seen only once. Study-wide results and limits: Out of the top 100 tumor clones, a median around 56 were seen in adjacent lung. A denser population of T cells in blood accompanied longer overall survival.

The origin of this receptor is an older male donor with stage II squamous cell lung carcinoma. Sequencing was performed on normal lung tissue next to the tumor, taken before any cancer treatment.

As DNA, the CDR3 is TGCAGCGCAATCCGGGACTACGACGGGGAGCTGTTTTTT. Translated, it gives CSAIRDYDGELFF. V is TRBV29-1 and J is TRBJ2-2; 7 nucleotides match TRBD2. This CDR3 is built from 13 residues. Germline assignment: CDR1 SQVTM and CDR2 ANQGSEA. Trimming at V came to 7 bases and at J to 7 bases, leaving 9 bases not matched to a gene.